This T cell receptor (beta chain) comes out of a study of cytomegalovirus exposure and HLA in healthy donors. The PCR used 60 Vbeta and 13 Jbeta primers. Libraries were prepared by immunoSEQ multiplex PCR; TCRdb keeps only in-frame clonotypes and omits some of them. The sample has under 85,000 clones, about 78% seen once; the top ten hold 1.5% to 2%. Study-wide results and limits: Most TCR sequences were seen very rarely across donors, but some public TCRs occurred in many.

Per germline, CDR1 SNHLY and CDR2 FYNNEI. The V gene lost 7 bases and the J gene lost 2 bases, with 14 bases spanning the gap. The CDR3 has 14 residues. A note on this clone: The target antigen is unknown.

The material sequenced was PBMCs. This TCR derives from a man aged 40-55 years in good health and CMV-seronegative. The chain is built from TRBV2 and TRBJ1-1, with D perhaps TRBD1 (5 bases). In DNA form, the CDR3 reads TGTGCCAGCAACCCCGAAACAGGCAACACTGAAGCTTTCTTT. Translating it yields CASNPETGNTEAFF.